This is a list of T cell receptor beta chains from one sample in a study of blood T cells in healthy people across ages. TCRdb processed the 5' RACE reads anew with MiXCR; each CDR3 protein has one entry. This table holds more than 700,000 distinct CDR3 sequences, about 42% found once. The source material was blood. The receptors were gathered from a man at least 80 years old in good health. The CDR3 runs from the conserved cysteine through the conserved F or W.

J | V | CDR3
TRBJ1-5 | TRBV12-3/TRBV12-4 | CASSFGREVQPQHF
TRBJ1-1 | TRBV10-3 | CATRDRGHDEAFF
TRBJ2-1 | TRBV7-3 | CASSLVPGGDNEQFF
TRBJ2-5 | TRBV6-2/TRBV6-3 | CASSYYDLGGQETQYF
TRBJ2-2 | TRBV20-1 | CSATYDWLKGELFF
TRBJ2-3 | TRBV7-9 | CASSPRPGLKYF
TRBJ1-5 | TRBV29-1 | CSVGHQNQPQHF
TRBJ2-3 | TRBV10-3 | CAIRKTSGSTDTQYF
TRBJ1-1 | TRBV29-1 | CSAGQGSNTEAFF
TRBJ2-7 | TRBV20-1 | CSARVPGPPYEQYF
TRBJ2-3 | TRBV5-6 | CASSLTSGRALRQYF
TRBJ1-4 | TRBV28 | CASSGAGTAGEKLFF
TRBJ2-2 | TRBV6-5 | CASSYAGTGDPGELFF
TRBJ2-2 | TRBV29-1 | CSVAGPSTGELFF
TRBJ2-5 | TRBV10-3 | CAISESPDSPKGGQYF
TRBJ2-1 | TRBV19 | CAELLRRSYNEQFF
TRBJ2-1 | TRBV12-3/TRBV12-4 | CASSSIGQGAWNEQFF
TRBJ2-5 | TRBV5-1 | CASSLLGGMETLYF
TRBJ2-2 | TRBV29-1 | CSAGLTGELFF
TRBJ2-7 | TRBV6-2/TRBV6-3 | CASTPALRAYEQYF
TRBJ2-1 | TRBV7-7 | CASSVSGRNNEQFF
TRBJ1-5 | TRBV19 | CASSSSTGQGQPQHF
TRBJ2-1 | TRBV20-1 | CSAERKSRLAGGEHEQFF
TRBJ2-3 | TRBV6-1 | CATSQRRTGTDTQYF
TRBJ2-1 | TRBV20-1 | CSARVPSGVRNEQFF
TRBJ1-2 | TRBV12-3/TRBV12-4 | CASTYVGELQRGGYTF